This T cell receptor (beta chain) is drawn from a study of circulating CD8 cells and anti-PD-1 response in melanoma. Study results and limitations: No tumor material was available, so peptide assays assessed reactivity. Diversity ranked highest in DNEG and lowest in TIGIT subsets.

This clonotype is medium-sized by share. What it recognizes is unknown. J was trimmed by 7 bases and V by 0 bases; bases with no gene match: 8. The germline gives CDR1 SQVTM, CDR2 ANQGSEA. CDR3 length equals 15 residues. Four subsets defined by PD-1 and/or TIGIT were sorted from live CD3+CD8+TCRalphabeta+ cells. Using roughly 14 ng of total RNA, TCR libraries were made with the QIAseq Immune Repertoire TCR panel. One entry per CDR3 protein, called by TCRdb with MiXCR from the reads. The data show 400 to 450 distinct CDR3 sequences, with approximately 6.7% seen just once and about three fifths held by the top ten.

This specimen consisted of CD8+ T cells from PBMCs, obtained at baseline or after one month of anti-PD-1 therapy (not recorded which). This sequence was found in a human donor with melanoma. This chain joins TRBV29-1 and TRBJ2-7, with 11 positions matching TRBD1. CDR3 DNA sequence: TGCAGCGTTGAAGATAAAGGACAGGGGGCGTGGGAGCAGTACTTC. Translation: CSVEDKGQGAWEQYF.